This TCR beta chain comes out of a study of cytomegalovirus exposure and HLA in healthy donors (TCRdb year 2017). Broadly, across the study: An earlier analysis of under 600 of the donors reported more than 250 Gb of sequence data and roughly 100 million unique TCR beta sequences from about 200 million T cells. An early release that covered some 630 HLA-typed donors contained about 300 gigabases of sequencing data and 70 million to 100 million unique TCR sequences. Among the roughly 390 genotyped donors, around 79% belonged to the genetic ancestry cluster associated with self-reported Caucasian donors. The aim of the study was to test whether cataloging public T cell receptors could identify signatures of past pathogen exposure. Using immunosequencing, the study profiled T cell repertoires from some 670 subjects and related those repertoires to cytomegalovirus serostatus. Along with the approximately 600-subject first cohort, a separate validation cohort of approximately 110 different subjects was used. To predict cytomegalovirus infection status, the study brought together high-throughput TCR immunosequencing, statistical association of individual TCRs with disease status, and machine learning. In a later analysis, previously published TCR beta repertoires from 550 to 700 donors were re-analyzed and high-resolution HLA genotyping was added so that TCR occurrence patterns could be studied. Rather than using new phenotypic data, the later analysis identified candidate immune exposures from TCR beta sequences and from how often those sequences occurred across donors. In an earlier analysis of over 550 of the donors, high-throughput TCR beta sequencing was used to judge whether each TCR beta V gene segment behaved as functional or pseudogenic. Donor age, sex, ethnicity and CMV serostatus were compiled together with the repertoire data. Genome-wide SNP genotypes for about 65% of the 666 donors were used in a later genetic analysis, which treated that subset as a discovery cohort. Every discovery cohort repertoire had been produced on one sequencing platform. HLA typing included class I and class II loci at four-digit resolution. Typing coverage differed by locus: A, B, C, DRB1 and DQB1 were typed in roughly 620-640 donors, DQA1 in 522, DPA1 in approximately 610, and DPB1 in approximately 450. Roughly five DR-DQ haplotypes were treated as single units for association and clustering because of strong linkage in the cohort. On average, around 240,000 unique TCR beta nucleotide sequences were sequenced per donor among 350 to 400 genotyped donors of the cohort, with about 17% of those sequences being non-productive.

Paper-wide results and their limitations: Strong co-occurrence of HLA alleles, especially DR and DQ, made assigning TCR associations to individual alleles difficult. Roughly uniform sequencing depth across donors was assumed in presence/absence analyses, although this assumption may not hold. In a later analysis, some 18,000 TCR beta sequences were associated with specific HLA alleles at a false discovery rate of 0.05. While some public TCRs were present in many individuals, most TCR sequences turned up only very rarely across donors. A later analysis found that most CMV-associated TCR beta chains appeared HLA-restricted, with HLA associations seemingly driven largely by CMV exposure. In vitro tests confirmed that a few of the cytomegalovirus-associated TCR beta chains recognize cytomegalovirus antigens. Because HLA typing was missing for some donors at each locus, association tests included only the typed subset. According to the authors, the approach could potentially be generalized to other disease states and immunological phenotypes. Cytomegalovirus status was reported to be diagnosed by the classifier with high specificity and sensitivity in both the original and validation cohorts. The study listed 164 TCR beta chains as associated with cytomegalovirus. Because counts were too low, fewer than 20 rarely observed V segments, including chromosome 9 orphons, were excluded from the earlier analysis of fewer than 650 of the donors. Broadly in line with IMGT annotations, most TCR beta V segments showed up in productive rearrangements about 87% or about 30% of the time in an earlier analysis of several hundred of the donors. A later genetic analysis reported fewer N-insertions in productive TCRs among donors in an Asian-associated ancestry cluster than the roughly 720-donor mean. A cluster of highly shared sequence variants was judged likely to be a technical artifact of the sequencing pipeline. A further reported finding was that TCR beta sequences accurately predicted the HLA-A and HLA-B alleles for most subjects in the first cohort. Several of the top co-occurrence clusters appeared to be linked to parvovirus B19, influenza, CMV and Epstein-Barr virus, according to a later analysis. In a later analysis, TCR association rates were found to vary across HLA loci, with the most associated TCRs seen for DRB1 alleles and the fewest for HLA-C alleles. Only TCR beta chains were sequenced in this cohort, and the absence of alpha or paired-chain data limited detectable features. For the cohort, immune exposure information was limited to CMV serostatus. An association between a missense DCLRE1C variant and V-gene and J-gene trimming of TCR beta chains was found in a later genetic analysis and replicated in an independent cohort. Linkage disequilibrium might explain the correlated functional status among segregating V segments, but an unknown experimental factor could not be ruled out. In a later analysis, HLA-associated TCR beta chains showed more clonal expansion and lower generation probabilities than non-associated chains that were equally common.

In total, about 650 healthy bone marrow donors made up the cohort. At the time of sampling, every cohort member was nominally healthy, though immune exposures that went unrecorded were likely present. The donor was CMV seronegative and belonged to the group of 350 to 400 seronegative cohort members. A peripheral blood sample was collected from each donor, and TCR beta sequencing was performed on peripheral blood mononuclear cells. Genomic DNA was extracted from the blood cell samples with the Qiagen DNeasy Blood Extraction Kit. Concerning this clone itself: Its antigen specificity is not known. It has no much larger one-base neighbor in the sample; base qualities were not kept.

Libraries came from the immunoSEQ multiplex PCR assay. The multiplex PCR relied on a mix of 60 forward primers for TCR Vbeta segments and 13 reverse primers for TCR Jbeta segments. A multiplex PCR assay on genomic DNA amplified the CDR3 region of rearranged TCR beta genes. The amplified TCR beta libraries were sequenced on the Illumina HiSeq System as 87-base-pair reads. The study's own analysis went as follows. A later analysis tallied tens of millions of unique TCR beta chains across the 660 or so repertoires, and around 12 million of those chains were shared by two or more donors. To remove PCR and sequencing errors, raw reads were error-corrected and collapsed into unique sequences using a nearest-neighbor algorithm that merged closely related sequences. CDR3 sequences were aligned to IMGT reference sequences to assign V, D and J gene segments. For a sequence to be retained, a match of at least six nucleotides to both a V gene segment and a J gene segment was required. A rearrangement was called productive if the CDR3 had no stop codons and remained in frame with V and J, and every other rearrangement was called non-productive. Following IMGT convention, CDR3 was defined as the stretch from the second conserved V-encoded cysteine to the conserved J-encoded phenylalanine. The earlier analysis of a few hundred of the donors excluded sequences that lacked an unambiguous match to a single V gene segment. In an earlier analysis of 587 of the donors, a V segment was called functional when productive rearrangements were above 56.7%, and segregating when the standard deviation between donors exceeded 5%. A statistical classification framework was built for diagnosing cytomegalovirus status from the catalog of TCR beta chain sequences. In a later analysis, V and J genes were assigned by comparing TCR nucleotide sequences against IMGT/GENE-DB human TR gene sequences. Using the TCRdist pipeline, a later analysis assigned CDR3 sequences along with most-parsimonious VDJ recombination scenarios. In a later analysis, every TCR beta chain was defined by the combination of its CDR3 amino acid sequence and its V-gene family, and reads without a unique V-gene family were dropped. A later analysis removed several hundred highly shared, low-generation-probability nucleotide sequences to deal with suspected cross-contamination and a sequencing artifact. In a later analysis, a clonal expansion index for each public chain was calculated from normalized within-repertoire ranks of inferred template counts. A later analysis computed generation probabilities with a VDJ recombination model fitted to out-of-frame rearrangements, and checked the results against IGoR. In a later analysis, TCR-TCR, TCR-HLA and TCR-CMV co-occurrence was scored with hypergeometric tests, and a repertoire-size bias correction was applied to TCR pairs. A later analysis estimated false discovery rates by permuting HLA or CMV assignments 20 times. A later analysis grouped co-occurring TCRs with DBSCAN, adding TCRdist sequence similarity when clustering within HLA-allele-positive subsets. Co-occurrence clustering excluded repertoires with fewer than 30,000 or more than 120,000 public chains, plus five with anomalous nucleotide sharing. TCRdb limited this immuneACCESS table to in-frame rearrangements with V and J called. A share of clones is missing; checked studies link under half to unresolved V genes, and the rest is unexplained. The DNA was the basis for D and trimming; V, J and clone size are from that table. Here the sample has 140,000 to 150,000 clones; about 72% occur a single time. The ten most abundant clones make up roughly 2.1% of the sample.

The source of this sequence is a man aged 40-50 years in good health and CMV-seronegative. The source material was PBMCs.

The DNA sequence is given as TGTGCCTGGAGTTTAGCGGGAGCCCCAGATACGCAGTATTTT. Protein translation: CAWSLAGAPDTQYF. The chain employs TRBV30 and TRBJ2-3, with 9 bases in between that match TRBD2. Relative to germline, V is missing 2 bases and J is missing 4 bases, with 4 bases of the junction outside any gene match. Including cysteine and phenylalanine, the CDR3 has 14 amino acids. This entry keeps only the CDR3 DNA: 42 bases, framed from base 1. Sequences GTSNPN (CDR1) and SVGIG (CDR2) are obtained from the germline V gene (reference sequence).